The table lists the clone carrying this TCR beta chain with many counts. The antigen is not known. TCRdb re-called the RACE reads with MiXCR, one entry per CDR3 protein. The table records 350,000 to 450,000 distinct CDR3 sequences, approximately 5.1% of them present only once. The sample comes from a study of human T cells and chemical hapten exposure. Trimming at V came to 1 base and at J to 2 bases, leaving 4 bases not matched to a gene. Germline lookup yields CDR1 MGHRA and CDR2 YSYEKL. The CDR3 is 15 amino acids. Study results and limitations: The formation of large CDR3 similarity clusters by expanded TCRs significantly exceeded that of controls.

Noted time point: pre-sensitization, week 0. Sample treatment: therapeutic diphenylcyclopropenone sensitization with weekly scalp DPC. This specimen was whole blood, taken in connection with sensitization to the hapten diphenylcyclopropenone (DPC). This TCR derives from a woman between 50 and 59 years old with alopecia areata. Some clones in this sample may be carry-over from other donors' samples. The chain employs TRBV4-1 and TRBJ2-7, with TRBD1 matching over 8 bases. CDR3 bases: TGCGCCAGCAGCCAAGCCCAGGGGGCGGCCTACGAGCAGTACTTC. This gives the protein CASSQAQGAAYEQYF.